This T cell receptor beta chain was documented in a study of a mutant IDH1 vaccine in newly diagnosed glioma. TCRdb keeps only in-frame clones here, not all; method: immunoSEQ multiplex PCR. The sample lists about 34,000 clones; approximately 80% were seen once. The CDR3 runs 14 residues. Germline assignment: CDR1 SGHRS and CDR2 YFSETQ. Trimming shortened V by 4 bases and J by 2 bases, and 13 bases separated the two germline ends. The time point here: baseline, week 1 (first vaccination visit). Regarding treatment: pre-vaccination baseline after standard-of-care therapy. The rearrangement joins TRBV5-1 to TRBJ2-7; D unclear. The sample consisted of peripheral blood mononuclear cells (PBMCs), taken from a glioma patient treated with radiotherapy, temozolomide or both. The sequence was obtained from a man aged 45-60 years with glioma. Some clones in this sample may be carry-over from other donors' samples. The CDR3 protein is CASSGVRSTYEQYF. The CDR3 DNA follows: TGCGCCAGCAGCGGGGTACGCTCTACCTACGAGCAGTACTTC.